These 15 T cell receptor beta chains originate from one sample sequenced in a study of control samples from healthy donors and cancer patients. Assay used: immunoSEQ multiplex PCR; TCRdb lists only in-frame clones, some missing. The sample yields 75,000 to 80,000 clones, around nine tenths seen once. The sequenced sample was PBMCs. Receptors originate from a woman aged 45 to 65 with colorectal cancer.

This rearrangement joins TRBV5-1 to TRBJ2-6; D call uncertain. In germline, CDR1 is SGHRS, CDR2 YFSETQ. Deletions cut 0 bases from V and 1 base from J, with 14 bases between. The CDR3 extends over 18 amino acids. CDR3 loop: CASSLAGRARSGANVLTF. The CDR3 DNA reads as TGCGCCAGCAGCTTGGCCGGAAGGGCCCGATCTGGGGCCAACGTCCTGACTTTC.

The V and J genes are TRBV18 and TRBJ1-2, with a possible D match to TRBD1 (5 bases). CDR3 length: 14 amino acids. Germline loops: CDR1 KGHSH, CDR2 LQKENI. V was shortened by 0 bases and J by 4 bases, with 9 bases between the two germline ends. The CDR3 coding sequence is TGTGCCAGCTCACCACCGACGGGGGTCTATGGCTACACCTTC. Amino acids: CASSPPTGVYGYTF.

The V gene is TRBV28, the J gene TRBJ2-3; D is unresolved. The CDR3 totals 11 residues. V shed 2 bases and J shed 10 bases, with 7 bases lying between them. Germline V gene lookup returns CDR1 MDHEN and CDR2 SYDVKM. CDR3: CASSLDGPQYF. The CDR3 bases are TGTGCCAGCAGTTTAGATGGGCCGCAGTATTTT. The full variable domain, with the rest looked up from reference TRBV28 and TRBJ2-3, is DVKVTQSSRYLVKRTGEKVFLECVQDMDHENMFWYRQDPGLGLRLIYFSYDVKMKEKGDIPEGYSVSREKKERFSLILESASTNQTSMYLCASSLDGPQYFGPGTRLTVL.

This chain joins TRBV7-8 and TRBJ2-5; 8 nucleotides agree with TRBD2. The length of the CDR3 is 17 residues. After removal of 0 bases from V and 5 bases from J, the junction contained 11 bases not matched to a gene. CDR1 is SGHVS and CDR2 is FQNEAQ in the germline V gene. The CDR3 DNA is TGTGCCAGCAGCTTAGCGTTGAACAGGGCGGGGGGTGAGACCCAGTACTTC. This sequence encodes CASSLALNRAGGETQYF.

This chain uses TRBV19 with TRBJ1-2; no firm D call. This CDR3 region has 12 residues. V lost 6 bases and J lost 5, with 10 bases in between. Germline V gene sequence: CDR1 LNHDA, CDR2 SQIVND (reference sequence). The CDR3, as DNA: TGTGCCAGTAGGCGAGACACTTATGGCTACACCTTC. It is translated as CASRRDTYGYTF. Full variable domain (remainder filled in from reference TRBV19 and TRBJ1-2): DGGITQSPKYLFRKEGQNVTLSCEQNLNHDAMYWYRQDPGQGLRLIYYSQIVNDFQKGDIAEGYSVSREKKESFPLTVTSAQKNPTAFYLCASRRDTYGYTFGSGTRLTVV.

The DNA for the CDR3 is TGTGCCAGCTCACCACAGGGGCCGCAATCCTACGAGCAGTACGTC. It is translated as CASSPQGPQSYEQYV. This chain links TRBV18 with TRBJ2-7, with TRBD1 as a possible D gene (5 bases). CDR3 size: 15 residues. The germline CDR1 and CDR2 sequences are KGHSH and LQKENI. V lost 1 base, J lost 1 base, and 11 bases lay in between.

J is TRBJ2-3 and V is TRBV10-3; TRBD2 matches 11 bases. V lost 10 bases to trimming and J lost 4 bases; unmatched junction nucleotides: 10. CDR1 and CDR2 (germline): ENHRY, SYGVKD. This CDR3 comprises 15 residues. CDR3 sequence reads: CATALAGELADTQYF. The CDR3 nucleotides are TGTGCCACCGCACTAGCGGGGGAACTCGCAGATACGCAGTATTTT.

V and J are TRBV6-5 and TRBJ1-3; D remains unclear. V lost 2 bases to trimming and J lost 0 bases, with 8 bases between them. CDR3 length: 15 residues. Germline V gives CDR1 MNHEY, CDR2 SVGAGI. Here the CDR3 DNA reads TGTGCCAGCAGTTACAGTCGGGACTCTGGAAACACCATATATTTT. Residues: CASSYSRDSGNTIYF.

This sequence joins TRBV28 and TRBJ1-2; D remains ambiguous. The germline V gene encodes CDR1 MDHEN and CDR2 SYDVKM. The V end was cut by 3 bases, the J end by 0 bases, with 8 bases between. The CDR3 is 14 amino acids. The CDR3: CASSLGSSNYGYTF. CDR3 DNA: TGTGCCAGCAGTTTGGGCAGCTCTAACTATGGCTACACCTTC.

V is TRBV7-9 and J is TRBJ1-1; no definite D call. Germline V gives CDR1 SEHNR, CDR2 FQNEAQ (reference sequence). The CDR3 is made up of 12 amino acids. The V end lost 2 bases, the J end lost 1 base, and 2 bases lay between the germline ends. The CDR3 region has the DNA TGTGCCAGCAGCTTAAAGAACACTGAAGCTTTCTTT. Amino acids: CASSLKNTEAFF.

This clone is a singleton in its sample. CDR3 region: CASSATSDTQYF. The CDR3 DNA reads TGTGCCAGCAGTGCTACTTCAGATACGCAGTATTTT. V and J are TRBV2 and TRBJ2-3; D gene unclear. Germline V gives CDR1 SNHLY, CDR2 FYNNEI. The length of the CDR3 is 12 residues. V lost 4 bases and J lost 4, with 6 bases in between.

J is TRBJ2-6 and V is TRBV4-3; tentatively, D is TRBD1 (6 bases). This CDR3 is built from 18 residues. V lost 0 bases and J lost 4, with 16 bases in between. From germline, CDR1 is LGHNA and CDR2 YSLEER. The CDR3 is CASSQDPLQGTGANVLTF. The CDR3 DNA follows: TGCGCCAGCAGCCAAGATCCCCTACAGGGAACCGGGGCCAACGTCCTGACTTTC.

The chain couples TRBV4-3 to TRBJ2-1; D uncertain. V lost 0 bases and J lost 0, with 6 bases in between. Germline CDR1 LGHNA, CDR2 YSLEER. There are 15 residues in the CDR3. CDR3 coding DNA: TGCGCCAGCAGCCAAGACCCCTTCTCCTACAATGAGCAGTTCTTC. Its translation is CASSQDPFSYNEQFF.

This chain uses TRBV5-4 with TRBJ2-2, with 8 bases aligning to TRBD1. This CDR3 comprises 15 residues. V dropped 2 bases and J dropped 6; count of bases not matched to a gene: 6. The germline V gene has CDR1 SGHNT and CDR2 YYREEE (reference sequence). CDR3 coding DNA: TGTGCCAGCAGCTTTAGTCAGGGGGCAGCCGGGGAGCTGTTTTTT. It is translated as CASSFSQGAAGELFF.

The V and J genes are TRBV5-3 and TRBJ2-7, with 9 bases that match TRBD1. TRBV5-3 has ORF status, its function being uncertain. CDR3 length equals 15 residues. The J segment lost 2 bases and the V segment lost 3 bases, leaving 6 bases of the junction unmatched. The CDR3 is CARSWGDRAAYEQYV. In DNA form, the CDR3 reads TGTGCCAGAAGCTGGGGGGACAGGGCCGCCTACGAGCAGTACGTC.